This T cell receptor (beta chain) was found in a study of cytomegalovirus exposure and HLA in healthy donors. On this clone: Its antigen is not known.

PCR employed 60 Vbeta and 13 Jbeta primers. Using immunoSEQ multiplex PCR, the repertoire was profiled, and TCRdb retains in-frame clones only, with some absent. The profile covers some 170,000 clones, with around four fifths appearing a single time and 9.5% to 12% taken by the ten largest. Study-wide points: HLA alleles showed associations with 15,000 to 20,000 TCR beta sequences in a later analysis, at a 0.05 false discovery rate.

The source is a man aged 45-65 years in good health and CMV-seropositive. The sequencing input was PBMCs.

The DNA of the CDR3 is TGTGCCAGTAGTAGACAGGCACAGTACGAGCAGTACTTC. Its translation: CASSRQAQYEQYF. The J gene is TRBJ2-5, the V gene TRBV19; D perhaps matches TRBD1 (6 bases). The end of the DNA fits TRBJ2-7 better, so the J call may be wrong. Germline lookup yields CDR1 LNHDA and CDR2 SQIVND (reference sequence). The CDR3 runs to 13 residues.